The sequence of this TCR beta chain was determined in a study of blood T cell repertoires in COVID-19. Background on the study: Sample material is recorded as cDNA or gDNA derived from T cells, B-cell-depleted T cells, or PBMCs.

The CDR3 is 15 residues long. As originally analysed: Amplifying reference gene primers gave estimates of nucleated cell counts. Profiled with immunoSEQ multiplex PCR; TCRdb holds only in-frame clones, not every one. Clone size and V and J calls were adopted from that table, with D and trimming inferred from the DNA. Of 210,000 or so clones listed, about 90% are singletons. Participants reported their clinical history, and cohort assignment relied on those reports. Exposed enrollees encountered a COVID-19 case at some point within 2 weeks before study entry. This TCR was recovered from a woman in her 30s who had been exposed to COVID-19. Sequencing was performed on PBMCs or T cells enriched from blood (not recorded which). The chain has TRBV21-1 and TRBJ1-5; the table calls TRBD1, which could not be checked here. TRBV21-1 is a known pseudogene. Here the CDR3 DNA reads TGTGCCAGCAGCAAAGGGGCGTATAGCAATCAGCCCCAGCATTTT. This codes for CASSKGAYSNQPQHF.